This record concerns one TCR beta chain sequence. Its antigen is still unknown. The data originate from a study of cytomegalovirus exposure and HLA in healthy donors. The CDR3 has 15 residues. Per the germline V gene, CDR1 is SGHRS and CDR2 is YFSETQ. Trimming removed 0 bases from V and 7 bases from J; junction bases left unmatched: 8. General observations from the study: HLA allele associations emerged for about 16,000 TCR beta sequences in a later analysis, at 0.05 false discovery rate. Being productive about 87% or about 30% of the time was typical of most TCR beta V segments in an earlier analysis.

Primers included in the PCR were 60 Vbeta and 13 Jbeta primers. Measured with immunoSEQ multiplex PCR; TCRdb has only the in-frame clones, and not every one. This repertoire shows 150,000 to 200,000 clones, around nine tenths found once; its top ten account for approximately 2%. Sequenced input: PBMCs. The sequence came from a woman in her late teens or twenties in good health and CMV-seronegative. V gene TRBV5-1 combines with J gene TRBJ1-1, with 8 bases identical to TRBD1. The DNA for the CDR3 is TGCGCCAGCAGCTTGGCCCCGGGACAGGCGATTGAAGCTTTCTTT. This translates into CASSLAPGQAIEAFF.